The sample holds many counts of the clone carrying this TCR beta chain. Its antigen is as yet unknown. V lost 6 bases, J lost 2 bases, and 7 bases lay in between. Per the germline V gene, CDR1 is DFQATT and CDR2 is SNEGSKA (reference sequence). This CDR3 contains 11 residues. Libraries for TCR beta were made by quantitative 5'-RACE with molecular barcodes. TCRdb analysed the 5' RACE reads with MiXCR anew, one entry per CDR3 protein. The table shows 250,000 to 350,000 distinct CDR3 sequences, with over 15% occurring only once. The data were obtained in a study of CD8 T cells in ankylosing spondylitis. Points from the study as a whole: In the blood and synovial fluid of reactive arthritis, some motif variants had been previously reported. Typical of ankylosing spondylitis blood, it appeared, was a TCR beta motif of seven to nine highly homologous variants. Reportedly, disease-linked clones are significantly enriched in ankylosing spondylitis patients' matched synovial fluid.

The chain carries TRBV20-1 and TRBJ1-1; D is undetermined. Sequenced sample: blood, either unsorted or a sorted T cell fraction (not recorded which). The sequence derives from a male donor with ankylosing spondylitis or in good health (not recorded which). Written as DNA, the CDR3 is TGCAGTGCCCCCTACAACACTGAAGCTTTCTTT. As protein: CSAPYNTEAFF.